A selection of T cell receptor beta chains follows, all from one sample in a study of radiation and T cells in renal cell carcinoma. Here immunoSEQ multiplex PCR was the method, and the copy in TCRdb shows in-frame clones only, minus some. Among 140,000 to 150,000 clones, 80% to 90% were seen once, and the ten largest hold 15% to 20%. The sequences come from blood, collected from a patient whose treatment included radiotherapy and nephrectomy. These receptors were taken from a woman between 45 and 65 years old with renal cell carcinoma. CDR3s leave out the opening cysteine and the closing phenylalanine or tryptophan. The order of the fields is CDR3 length, V gene, D gene, CDR3 protein. D genes are given only for firm matches.

CDR3 length: 16
V gene: TRBV7-9
D gene: TRBD2
CDR3 protein: ASSDPASGESSYNEQF

CDR3 length: 14
V gene: TRBV28
D gene: NA
CDR3 protein: ASSLWKGSGNTEAF

CDR3 length: 11
V gene: TRBV10-1
D gene: TRBD1
CDR3 protein: ASSEGQGSGYT

CDR3 length: 10
V gene: TRBV9
D gene: TRBD2
CDR3 protein: ASRGSGGAQY

CDR3 length: 10
V gene: TRBV11-2
D gene: NA
CDR3 protein: ASSLSNQPQH

CDR3 length: 10
V gene: TRBV7-6
D gene: NA
CDR3 protein: ASSLGPGELF

CDR3 length: 12
V gene: TRBV6-1
D gene: NA
CDR3 protein: ASRRGAMNTEAF

CDR3 length: 15
V gene: TRBV5-1
D gene: TRBD1
CDR3 protein: ASSEATGTVSTDTQY

CDR3 length: 11
V gene: TRBV7-3
D gene: NA
CDR3 protein: ASSLRARYEQY

CDR3 length: 14
V gene: TRBV7-8
D gene: NA
CDR3 protein: ASSLGSRNSGNTIY

CDR3 length: 11
V gene: TRBV5-4
D gene: NA
CDR3 protein: ASSQLNTGELF

CDR3 length: 13
V gene: TRBV6-6
D gene: NA
CDR3 protein: ASSTNPGSNQPQH

CDR3 length: 15
V gene: TRBV5-1
D gene: TRBD2
CDR3 protein: ASSVEAGLAGIYEQY

CDR3 length: 13
V gene: TRBV5-1
D gene: TRBD2
CDR3 protein: ASSLRLAETGELF

CDR3 length: 13
V gene: TRBV27
D gene: NA
CDR3 protein: ASSSSTRSSYEQY

CDR3 length: 10
V gene: TRBV28
D gene: NA
CDR3 protein: ASRPEGTEAF

CDR3 length: 14
V gene: TRBV9
D gene: NA
CDR3 protein: ASSRMSGQQSPEQY

CDR3 length: 11
V gene: TRBV7-9
D gene: NA
CDR3 protein: ASSGTLNYEQY

CDR3 length: 12
V gene: TRBV19
D gene: NA
CDR3 protein: ASSIEDGSGGYT

CDR3 length: 13
V gene: TRBV5-1
D gene: NA
CDR3 protein: ASSLDGGSTYGYT

CDR3 length: 14
V gene: TRBV19
D gene: NA
CDR3 protein: ASTSGERAYNSPLH

CDR3 length: 16
V gene: TRBV4-2
D gene: TRBD1
CDR3 protein: ASSFEGGTGGHNEKLF

CDR3 length: 13
V gene: TRBV6-1
D gene: NA
CDR3 protein: ASSDRQNSNQPQH

CDR3 length: 12
V gene: TRBV28
D gene: TRBD1
CDR3 protein: ASREQTGVDTQY

CDR3 length: 12
V gene: TRBV5-8
D gene: TRBD1
CDR3 protein: ASSRDRGGQPQH

CDR3 length: 12
V gene: TRBV6-1
D gene: NA
CDR3 protein: ASSDKGNTDTQY

CDR3 length: 12
V gene: TRBV28
D gene: NA
CDR3 protein: ASLRTASSYEQY

CDR3 length: 11
V gene: TRBV11-2
D gene: NA
CDR3 protein: ASSPVRSEKLF

CDR3 length: 11
V gene: TRBV7-2
D gene: NA
CDR3 protein: ASSSTTAWTQY

CDR3 length: 12
V gene: TRBV19
D gene: NA
CDR3 protein: ASSITGGNYGYT

CDR3 length: 16
V gene: TRBV5-1
D gene: TRBD2
CDR3 protein: ASSLSPAGSGGQETQY